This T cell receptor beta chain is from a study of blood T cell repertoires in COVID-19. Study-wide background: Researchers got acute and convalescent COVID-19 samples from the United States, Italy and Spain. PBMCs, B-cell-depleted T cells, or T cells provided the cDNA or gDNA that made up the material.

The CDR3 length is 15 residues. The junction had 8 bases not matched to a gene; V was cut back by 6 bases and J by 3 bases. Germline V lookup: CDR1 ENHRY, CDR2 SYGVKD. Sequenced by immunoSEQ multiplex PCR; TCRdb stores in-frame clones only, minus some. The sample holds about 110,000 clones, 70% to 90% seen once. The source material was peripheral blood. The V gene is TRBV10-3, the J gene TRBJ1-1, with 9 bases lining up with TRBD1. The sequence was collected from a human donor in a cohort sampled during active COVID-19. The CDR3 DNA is TGTGCCATCAGGCTGACAGGGGGTTTGGACACTGAAGCTTTCTTT. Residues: CAIRLTGGLDTEAFF.